This is a list of T cell receptor beta chains from one sample in a study of PD-L1 blockade in urothelial cancer. Here immunoSEQ multiplex PCR was the method, and the copy in TCRdb shows in-frame clones only, minus some. The table lists under 40,000 clones, about 89% of them singletons. Source: PBMCs, taken around atezolizumab (anti-PD-L1) treatment. The receptors were sampled from a man aged 55-75 years with urothelial cancer. CDR3s include the opening cysteine and the closing phenylalanine or tryptophan. A D gene is named only where the DNA matches it firmly. Size is stated for part of the rows, as once, few or many counts, or as a class when the clone is expanded.

-	TRBV4-1	TRBD1	TRBJ2-7	CASSQDRGLYEQYF	TGCGCCAGCAGCCAAGATAGGGGGCTTTACGAGCAGTACTTC
-	TRBV27	TRBD2	TRBJ2-3	CASSPGLALADTQYF	TGTGCCAGCAGCCCGGGACTAGCCCTTGCCGATACGCAGTATTTT
-	TRBV15	-	TRBJ1-5	CATSRGGEPGNQPQHF	TGTGCCACCAGCAGAGGTGGGGAGCCGGGCAATCAGCCCCAGCATTTT
once	TRBV5-1	TRBD1	TRBJ1-2	CASSLEGGHGYTF	TGCGCCAGCAGCTTGGAAGGGGGCCATGGCTACACCTTC
-	TRBV19	-	TRBJ1-2	CASSAIAGEYGYTF	TGTGCCAGTAGCGCCATCGCGGGAGAGTATGGCTACACCTTC
-	TRBV29-1	-	TRBJ1-4	CSVEWEAGKLFF	TGCAGCGTTGAATGGGAGGCGGGAAAACTGTTTTTT
-	TRBV5-1	TRBD2	TRBJ2-1	CASSWAGVPENEQFF	TGCGCCAGCAGCTGGGCGGGGGTGCCGGAGAATGAGCAGTTCTTC
-	TRBV6-5	TRBD1	TRBJ1-2	CASSDTGGFGYTF	TGTGCCAGCAGTGATACAGGGGGCTTTGGCTACACCTTC
-	TRBV16	-	TRBJ2-2	CASSQSIAGVYTGELFF	TGTGCCAGCAGCCAATCCATTGCAGGGGTATACACCGGGGAGCTGTTTTTT
-	TRBV5-1	TRBD2	TRBJ2-5	CASSTSGGPGETQYF	TGCGCCAGCAGCACGAGCGGGGGGCCCGGGGAGACCCAGTACTTC
-	TRBV6-1	TRBD2	TRBJ2-3	CASRATGGGTDTQYF	TGTGCCAGCAGAGCAACGGGGGGGGGCACAGATACGCAGTATTTT
-	TRBV5-1	-	TRBJ2-7	CASSFGTAPWEQYF	TGCGCCAGCAGCTTCGGGACTGCCCCCTGGGAGCAGTACTTC
once	TRBV7-2	TRBD1	TRBJ1-2	CASSLAGQGARGYTF	TGTGCCAGCAGCTTAGCGGGACAGGGGGCTAGGGGCTACACCTTC
-	TRBV10-1	TRBD1	TRBJ2-5	CASSEADRGETQYF	TGCGCCAGCAGTGAAGCCGACAGGGGGGAGACCCAGTACTTC
-	TRBV11-2	TRBD1	TRBJ1-5	CASSPGTANQPQHF	TGTGCCAGCAGCCCTGGGACAGCTAATCAGCCCCAGCATTTT
-	TRBV11-2	TRBD1	TRBJ2-7	CASTLDGRGLDEQYF	TGTGCCAGCACACTAGATGGCAGGGGGCTCGACGAGCAGTACTTC